These 27 T cell receptor beta chains were all obtained from the same sample, sequenced in a study of blood T cell repertoires in COVID-19. TCRdb's copy holds only in-frame clones and misses some; the assay was immunoSEQ multiplex PCR. The profile shows more than 80,000 clones, under 90% of them singletons. What was sequenced was peripheral blood. The receptors originated from a human donor with active COVID-19. The donor label of this sample is uncertain.

The chain links TRBV4-3 to TRBJ1-2; TRBD1 might be the D (5 bases). This CDR3 is built from 14 residues. V lost 5 bases and J 4 bases, leaving 14 bases between the germline ends. The germline CDR1 and CDR2 sequences are LGHNA and YSLEER. The DNA for the CDR3 is TGCGCCAGCAGCGCGGGACTACCCTCCTATGGCTACACCTTC. Protein sequence: CASSAGLPSYGYTF.

The genes are TRBV6-2 or TRBV6-3 and TRBJ2-6; D unresolved. Trimming pared 6 bases from V and 1 base from J, leaving 7 bases between. This CDR3 contains 14 residues. Germline V gives CDR1 MNHEY, CDR2 SVGEGT. In nucleotides, the CDR3 is TGTGCCAGCAGCCCTCCATCTGGGGCCAACGTCCTGACTTTC. Protein product: CASSPPSGANVLTF.

This clone appeared a single time. The chain joins TRBV10-1 to TRBJ1-5; 7 bases fit TRBD1. Germline CDR1 reads WNHNN; CDR2 reads SYGVQD (reference sequence). V lost 6 bases to trimming and J lost 1 base; unmatched junction nucleotides: 3. The CDR3 contains 14 residues. CDR3 protein: CASRTGKSNQPQHF. In nucleotides, the CDR3 is TGCGCCAGCAGGACAGGGAAGAGCAATCAGCCCCAGCATTTT.

On this clone: Other DNA variants within this sample encode the same CDR3. This sequence joins TRBV7-2 and TRBJ1-2; 11 positions agree with TRBD1. The CDR3 covers 16 residues. Per the germline V gene, CDR1 is SGHTA and CDR2 is FQGNSA. V gave up 4 bases and J gave up 4 bases; unmatched junction bases: 8. CDR3 bases: TGTGCCAGCAGCTCAGGACAGGGGGCTCTTAGCTATGGCTACACCTTC. Encoded protein: CASSSGQGALSYGYTF.

The chain has TRBV19 and TRBJ2-7; maybe TRBD2 (6 bases). The ends were cut back, 5 bases at V and 1 base at J, with 18 bases in the middle. The V gene's germline CDR1 is LNHDA and CDR2 SQIVND (reference sequence). CDR3 length: 16 amino acids. The CDR3 spells CASSAVGGFGSYEQYF. The CDR3 DNA reads TGTGCCAGTAGTGCCGTGGGGGGATTCGGGTCCTACGAGCAGTACTTC.

The rearrangement links TRBV27 to TRBJ1-2; a weak D match, TRBD1 (5 bases). The CDR3 is 13 residues long. V lost 6 bases and J 3 bases, leaving 11 bases between the germline ends. Per the germline V gene, CDR1 is MNHEY and CDR2 is SMNVEV (reference sequence). This CDR3 is CASSLTGDYGYTF. For the CDR3, the DNA is TGTGCCAGCAGCCTCACAGGAGACTATGGCTACACCTTC.

The chain uses TRBV19 and TRBJ1-6; 8 positions agree with TRBD1. Germline loops: CDR1 LNHDA, CDR2 SQIVND (reference sequence). V gave up 7 bases and J gave up 7 bases; unmatched junction bases: 3. This CDR3 has 13 amino acids. Here the CDR3 DNA reads TGTGCCAGTAACAGGGGGACAAATTCACCCCTCCACTTT. Protein sequence: CASNRGTNSPLHF.

The CDR3 reads CASSLHFGGTNEQFF. CDR3 sequence (DNA): TGTGCCAGCAGCTTACATTTCGGGGGGACCAATGAGCAGTTCTTC. The chain carries TRBV9 and TRBJ2-1; 7 positions match TRBD2. CDR3 length: 15 amino acids. V lost 4 bases and J lost 6; bases outside the gene matches: 10. Looked up from germline, CDR1 is SGDLS and CDR2 is YYNGEE.

The CDR3 here is CASSMIQGASGELFF. In nucleotides, the CDR3 is TGTGCCAGTAGTATGATCCAGGGGGCTTCCGGGGAGCTGTTTTTT. This chain joins TRBV19 and TRBJ2-2; 8 bases are a match to TRBD1. The CDR3 has 15 residues. Germline trimming cut 3 bases from V and 6 bases from J; bases unmatched to any gene: 6. CDR1 and CDR2 from the germline V gene are LNHDA and SQIVND (reference sequence).

V and J are TRBV6-2 or TRBV6-3 and TRBJ1-5; a possible D gene is TRBD1 (5 bases). Germline assignment: CDR1 MNHEY and CDR2 SVGEGT. The CDR3 spans 14 residues. V was cut by 3 bases and J by 5 bases, with 11 bases left in between. The chain's CDR3 is CASSYQGDYQPQHF. The CDR3 nucleotides are TGTGCCAGCAGTTATCAAGGGGATTATCAGCCCCAGCATTTT.

The chain joins TRBV9 to TRBJ2-3; D gene ambiguous. CDR3 size: 14 residues. Per the germline V gene, CDR1 is SGDLS and CDR2 is YYNGEE. V shed 0 bases and J shed 3 bases, with 8 bases lying between them. The CDR3 DNA follows: TGTGCCAGCAGCGTAGCTACCATTACAGATACGCAGTATTTT. Translated, it gives CASSVATITDTQYF.

The gene calls are TRBV7-2 and TRBJ2-1, with 7 bases lining up with TRBD1. V was pared by 2 bases and J by 4 bases, with 5 bases of the junction left unmatched. This CDR3 is 15 amino acids long. CDR1 is SGHTA, CDR2 FQGNSA, per germline. DNA of the CDR3: TGTGCCAGCAGCTTATCGGGACAGACGTACAATGAGCAGTTCTTC. Its protein is CASSLSGQTYNEQFF.

The rearrangement joins TRBV6-5 to TRBJ2-7; TRBD1 matches 9 bases. CDR1 and CDR2 (germline): MNHEY, SVGAGI. V dropped 2 bases and J dropped 3; count of bases not matched to a gene: 5. The CDR3 totals 15 residues. CDR3 DNA sequence: TGTGCCAGCAGTTACCGAGGGGACAGGGACTACGAGCAGTACTTC. It codes for CASSYRGDRDYEQYF.

The J gene is TRBJ2-1, the V gene TRBV7-2; D possibly corresponds to TRBD1 (5 bases). CDR1 is SGHTA and CDR2 is FQGNSA in the germline V gene. V lost 7 bases and J lost 4, with 11 bases in between. The CDR3 covers 13 residues. The CDR3 coding sequence is TGTGCCAGCACCTCTGGGGCTTACAATGAGCAGTTCTTC. It specifies CASTSGAYNEQFF.

The chain employs TRBV3-1 (or the pseudogene TRBV3-2) and TRBJ1-4, with D possibly being TRBD1 (6 bases). Germline V gives CDR1 LGHDT, CDR2 YNNKEL (reference sequence). The CDR3 covers 15 residues. Trimming removed 4 bases at V and 6 bases at J, with 15 bases between. CDR3: CASSRGGRGDEKLFF. The CDR3 DNA follows: TGTGCCAGCAGCCGCGGGGGGCGGGGGGATGAAAAACTGTTTTTT.

This clone has just one count. The gene calls are TRBV28 and TRBJ2-6; a weak D match, TRBD2 (6 bases). Trimming removed 9 bases from V and 0 bases from J, with 12 bases in between. The CDR3 consists of 15 residues. From germline, CDR1 is MDHEN and CDR2 SYDVKM. The CDR3 loop reads CASMGGYSGANVLTF. Written as DNA, the CDR3 is TGTGCCAGTATGGGGGGATACTCTGGGGCCAACGTCCTGACTTTC.

J is TRBJ1-1 and V is TRBV30; 7 bases fit TRBD1. Germline V CDR1 and CDR2: GTSNPN, SVGIG (reference sequence). The CDR3 runs to 13 residues. V shed 2 bases and J 6 bases; nucleotides not matched to a gene: 6. The DNA of the CDR3 is TGTGCCTGGAGTACAACAGGGGCCCCTGAAGCTTTCTTT. It encodes CAWSTTGAPEAFF.

The chain carries TRBV2 and TRBJ1-2; no reliable D call. Looked up from germline, CDR1 is SNHLY and CDR2 is FYNNEI. The CDR3 has 11 amino acids. Trimming removed 2 bases at V and 8 bases at J, with 6 bases between. CDR3 coding DNA: TGTGCCAGCAGTGAAATACGGGGCTACACCTTC. It encodes CASSEIRGYTF. Variable domain in full (rest from reference TRBV2 and TRBJ1-2): EPEVTQTPSHQVTQMGQEVILRCVPISNHLYFYWYRQILGQKVEFLVSFYNNEISEKSEIFDDQFSVERPDGSNFTLKIRSTKLEDSAMYFCASSEIRGYTFGSGTRLTVV.

The chain uses TRBV10-3 and TRBJ2-1; 9 bases line up with TRBD1. Per the germline V gene, CDR1 is ENHRY and CDR2 is SYGVKD. Trimming cost V 7 bases and J 5 bases; bases outside gene matches: 6. The CDR3 covers 14 residues. Written as DNA, the CDR3 is TGTGCCATCACCCGAGGGACAGGGCACAATGAGCAGTTCTTC. The encoded protein is CAITRGTGHNEQFF.

The chain has TRBV7-2 and TRBJ2-5, with TRBD2 matching 11 bases. The CDR3 extends over 16 amino acids. Germline V gene lookup returns CDR1 SGHTA and CDR2 FQGNSA. V shed 1 base, J shed 5 bases, and the junction held 6 bases outside the gene matches. The chain's CDR3 is CASSLVSGGARETQYF. The CDR3 nucleotides read TGTGCCAGCAGCTTAGTTAGCGGGGGGGCCCGGGAGACCCAGTACTTC. Based on the CDR3 plus reference TRBV7-2 and TRBJ2-5, the full variable domain is GAGVSQSPSNKVTEKGKDVELRCDPISGHTALYWYRQSLGQGLEFLIYFQGNSAPDKSGLPSDRFSAERTGGSVSTLTIQRTQQEDSAVYLCASSLVSGGARETQYFGPGTRLLVL.

The chain joins TRBV13 to TRBJ2-3; D perhaps matches TRBD2 (6 bases). V lost 0 bases to trimming and J lost 0 bases, with 25 bases between them. The CDR3 spans 21 residues. The germline gives CDR1 PRHDT, CDR2 FYEKMQ (reference sequence). CDR3 sequence (DNA): TGTGCCAGCAGCTTAGGAACGGGGGACGGTTACCTAACCTCTAGCACAGATACGCAGTATTTT. Translated, it gives CASSLGTGDGYLTSSTDTQYF.

The CDR3 protein is CASSQDYRAYYGYTF. In nucleotides, the CDR3 is TGTGCCAGCAGCCAAGATTACAGGGCATACTATGGCTACACCTTC. The chain recombines TRBV14 with TRBJ1-2; D perhaps matches TRBD1 (6 bases). The CDR3 has 15 amino acids. The germline V gene has CDR1 SGHDN and CDR2 FVKESK. V gave up 0 bases and J gave up 3 bases, with 11 bases separating them.

The chain has TRBV2 and TRBJ1-1; TRBD1 is a possible D gene (5 bases). CDR1 and CDR2 (germline): SNHLY, FYNNEI. The V and J ends lost 5 bases and 0 bases respectively, with 19 bases between them. The CDR3 covers 17 residues. CDR3: CASSIGPEVGVNTEAFF. The CDR3 DNA is TGTGCCAGCAGTATCGGTCCCGAAGTAGGGGTGAACACTGAAGCTTTCTTT.

J is TRBJ2-1 and V is TRBV7-9; a weak D match, TRBD1 (5 bases). The CDR3 is made up of 18 amino acids. The germline V and J ends were trimmed by 0 bases and 7 bases, with 22 bases remaining between them. Germline CDR1 and CDR2: SEHNR and FQNEAQ (reference sequence). CDR3 sequence reads: CASSLAGQGSPSDNEQFF. For the CDR3, the DNA is TGTGCCAGCAGCTTAGCGGGCCAGGGCAGTCCATCCGATAATGAGCAGTTCTTC.

The rearrangement links TRBV5-1 to TRBJ2-3, with TRBD2 matching 9 bases. Trimming at V came to 2 bases and at J to 4 bases, leaving 8 bases not matched to a gene. Looked up from germline, CDR1 is SGHRS and CDR2 is YFSETQ. This CDR3 has 16 residues. CDR3 protein: CASSFGGGGASDTQYF. CDR3 in DNA: TGCGCCAGCAGCTTCGGTGGCGGGGGGGCATCAGATACGCAGTATTTT.

The chain couples TRBV2 to TRBJ1-2; 9 bases match TRBD1. Germline V gene sequence: CDR1 SNHLY, CDR2 FYNNEI. This CDR3 has 15 residues. V shed 5 bases, J shed 4 bases, and the junction held 8 bases outside the gene matches. As DNA, the CDR3 is TGTGCCAGCAGTCCCGACAGGGGGTATGGCTATGGCTACACCTTC. Translating it yields CASSPDRGYGYGYTF.

J is TRBJ2-2 and V is TRBV4-1, with a tentative D call TRBD1 (6 bases). The CDR3 has 18 residues. V was shortened by 0 bases and J by 1 base, with 15 bases between the two germline ends. The V gene's germline CDR1 is MGHRA and CDR2 YSYEKL. CDR3: CASSQDLGAYENTGELFF. The DNA for the CDR3 is TGCGCCAGCAGCCAAGATCTGGGGGCCTACGAGAACACCGGGGAGCTGTTTTTT.